The 32 T cell receptor beta chains given below trace back to one sample, sequenced in a study of human T cells and chemical hapten exposure. TCRdb reprocessed the RACE reads via MiXCR and lists one record per CDR3 protein. The sample has around 350,000 distinct CDR3 sequences, 4.5% to 5.5% seen once. Time point defined: pre-sensitization, week 0. Noted treatment: therapeutic diphenylcyclopropenone sensitization with weekly scalp DPC. This specimen consisted of whole blood, obtained in connection with sensitization to the hapten diphenylcyclopropenone (DPC). The source of these receptors is a woman under 30 with alopecia areata. Some clones in this sample may be carry-over from other donors' samples.

This chain links TRBV5-6 with TRBJ2-3; TRBD2 aligns across 7 bases. The CDR3 consists of 16 residues. V dropped 5 bases and J dropped 4; count of bases not matched to a gene: 13. Germline V gene data show CDR1 as SGHDT and CDR2 as YYEEEE. The CDR3 DNA is TGTGCCAGCAGACCCTCGACTAGCCGTATTTCAGATACGCAGTATTTT. This encodes CASRPSTSRISDTQYF.

There are a few counts of this clonotype. The V gene is TRBV7-2, the J gene TRBJ2-7; D possibly corresponds to TRBD2 (7 bases). Germline CDR1 and CDR2: SGHTA and FQGNSA. V was shortened by 2 bases and J by 10 bases, with 21 bases between the two germline ends. This CDR3 spans 15 amino acids. The CDR3 protein is CASSLYGGEGGKQYF. CDR3 bases: TGTGCCAGCAGCTTATATGGCGGCGAGGGGGGGAAACAGTACTTC.

The chain uses TRBV5-1 and TRBJ2-3; D unresolved. This CDR3 is 18 amino acids long. V was trimmed by 0 bases and J by 1 base, leaving 18 bases between them. The germline V gene has CDR1 SGHRS and CDR2 YFSETQ. The CDR3 DNA follows: TGCGCCAGCAGCTTGGTTAGGTCTGGTCCATGGGGCACAGATACGCAGTATTTT. Translating it yields CASSLVRSGPWGTDTQYF.

This clonotype was picked up a small number of times. The rearrangement links TRBV15 to TRBJ1-5, with TRBD1 as a possible D gene (5 bases). V was cut by 1 base and J by 4 bases, with 11 bases left in between. The CDR3 contains 15 residues. Germline V lookup: CDR1 LNHNV, CDR2 YYDKDF (reference sequence). CDR3 sequence: CATSRAGVPNQPQHF. DNA of the CDR3: TGTGCCACCAGCAGAGCGGGGGTTCCGAATCAGCCCCAGCATTTT.

V gene TRBV11-2 combines with J gene TRBJ1-1; no clear D. Germline CDR1 is SGHAT and CDR2 is FQNNGV. CDR3 length equals 13 residues. V gave up 5 bases and J gave up 2 bases, with 9 bases separating them. The CDR3 loop is CASSIAVNTEAFF. CDR3 sequence (DNA): TGTGCCAGCAGCATCGCGGTCAACACTGAAGCTTTCTTT. Full variable domain (rest looked up from reference TRBV11-2 and TRBJ1-1): EAGVAQSPRYKIIEKRQSVAFWCNPISGHATLYWYQQILGQGPKLLIQFQNNGVVDDSQLPKDRFSAERLKGVDSTLKIQPAKLEDSAVYLCASSIAVNTEAFFGQGTRLTVV.

This chain links TRBV27 with TRBJ1-2; D perhaps matches TRBD1 (5 bases). V lost 5 bases and J 8 bases, leaving 24 bases between the germline ends. Germline V gives CDR1 MNHEY, CDR2 SMNVEV (reference sequence). This CDR3 has 16 amino acids. The DNA of the CDR3 is TGTGCCAGCAGTCTAACCCCCGGGACGCTCCTGGGGGGCTACACCTTC. Translation: CASSLTPGTLLGGYTF.

This clonotype was seen a few times. The chain recombines TRBV27 with TRBJ2-1, with 8 positions matching TRBD2. In germline, CDR1 is MNHEY, CDR2 SMNVEV (reference sequence). V was clipped by 3 bases and J by 10 bases; unmatched bases: 8. The CDR3 covers 14 residues. The CDR3: CASSFGAGGPEQFF. The CDR3 region has the DNA TGTGCCAGCAGTTTCGGGGCGGGGGGACCGGAGCAGTTCTTC.

This clonotype was seen more than once but under ten times. V usage is TRBV12-3 or TRBV12-4 and J usage is TRBJ2-4; a possible D gene is TRBD2 (6 bases). CDR3 length: 11 amino acids. Trimming removed 6 bases from V and 13 bases from J, with 13 bases in between. The CDR3 loop reads CASSNAGLQYF. The CDR3, as DNA: TGTGCCAGCAGCAACGCGGGGCTCCAGTACTTC.

This clonotype has more than one count but fewer than ten. Here the CDR3 DNA reads TGTGCCAGCAGCCACGCGGACAGGTCTGATACGCAGTATTTT. Residues: CASSHADRSDTQYF. This chain joins TRBV4-2 and TRBJ2-3, with TRBD1 matching over 7 bases. Per the germline V gene, CDR1 is LGHNA and CDR2 is YNFKEQ. The CDR3 totals 14 residues. V was pared by 3 bases and J by 6 bases, with 6 bases of the junction left unmatched.

This clonotype was seen at least ten times. V is TRBV4-1 and J is TRBJ1-1, with D possibly matching TRBD1 (5 bases). Trimming removed 0 bases from V and 9 bases from J, with 14 bases in between. Germline V lookup: CDR1 MGHRA, CDR2 YSYEKL. The CDR3 has 14 amino acids. The CDR3 is CASSQDEMRGQAFF. The CDR3 coding sequence is TGCGCCAGCAGCCAAGATGAGATGCGGGGCCAAGCTTTCTTT.

This clonotype showed up many times. The gene calls are TRBV4-2 and TRBJ2-7, with 7 positions matching TRBD1. Looked up from germline, CDR1 is LGHNA and CDR2 is YNFKEQ. The CDR3 runs to 13 residues. Unmatched junction bases numbered 2, after V lost 5 bases and J lost 1 base. The CDR3 coding sequence is TGTGCCAGCAGCGTGACAGGGTCCTACGAGCAGTACTTC. Translation: CASSVTGSYEQYF.

The chain uses TRBV7-2 and TRBJ1-4; D perhaps matches TRBD1 (5 bases). Trimming removed 5 bases at V and 7 bases at J, with 20 bases between. Germline V gene lookup returns CDR1 SGHTA and CDR2 FQGNSA. The CDR3 runs to 16 residues. The CDR3 coding sequence is TGTGCCAGCAGCAAGACAGAGAGGTCCTATCGTGAAAAACTGTTTTTT. It encodes CASSKTERSYREKLFF.

This clonotype was recorded many times. The V gene is TRBV24-1, the J gene TRBJ2-5, with D possibly TRBD2 on 6 matching bases. Trimming took 6 bases from V and 1 from J, leaving 17 bases between them. The CDR3 consists of 16 residues. Germline CDR1 reads KGHDR; CDR2 reads SFDVKD. DNA for the CDR3: TGTGCCACCAGTACTGCGGGGCAGAAGTTCCAAGAGACCCAGTACTTC. This translates into CATSTAGQKFQETQYF.

With respect to this clonotype: One base away lies a much larger clone, so this may be a sequencing read error. The chain carries TRBV5-5 and TRBJ2-1, with 12 bases that match TRBD2. CDR1 and CDR2 (germline): SGHKS, YYEKEE (reference sequence). This CDR3 is 15 amino acids long. This chain's CDR3 is CVSSSLAGGPNEQFF. CDR3 DNA: TGTGTCAGCAGCTCACTAGCGGGGGGCCCCAATGAGCAGTTCTTC. The entire variable domain, with the rest obtained from reference TRBV5-5 and TRBJ2-1, is as follows: DAGVTQSPTHLIKTRGQQVTLRCSPISGHKSVSWYQQVLGQGPQFIFQYYEKEERGRGNFPDRFSARQFPNYSSELNVNALLLGDSALYLCVSSSLAGGPNEQFFGPGTRLTVL.

In this sample, this clonotype turned up a few times. The chain couples TRBV21-1 to TRBJ1-2; TRBD1 is the table's D call and was not checked against the DNA. TRBV21-1 is listed as a pseudogene. CDR3 size: 12 residues. CDR3: CASTPFGDGYTF. The CDR3 bases are TGTGCCAGCACCCCTTTCGGAGATGGCTACACCTTC.

This clonotype was detected a few times. This rearrangement joins TRBV11-1 to TRBJ2-7; D remains unclear. CDR3 length equals 13 residues. Germline values: CDR1 SGHAT, CDR2 FQDESV (reference sequence). The V end was cut by 2 bases, the J end by 4 bases, with 9 bases between. CDR3 sequence reads: CASSLSDGYEQYF. The CDR3 coding sequence is TGTGCCAGCAGCTTATCGGACGGGTACGAGCAGTACTTC.

This clonotype was seen only a few times. J is TRBJ2-3 and V is TRBV9; a possible D gene is TRBD2 (5 bases). Deletions cut 2 bases from V and 5 bases from J, with 6 bases between. Germline lookup yields CDR1 SGDLS and CDR2 YYNGEE. The CDR3 runs to 12 residues. This CDR3 reads CASSVEGDTQYF. The CDR3 DNA reads as TGTGCCAGCAGCGTCGAGGGAGATACGCAGTATTTT.

This clonotype turned up a few times. DNA for the CDR3: TGCAGCGTTTCAACTGGGGCCAACGTCCTGACTTTC. Its protein is CSVSTGANVLTF. The chain links TRBV29-1 to TRBJ2-6; D ambiguous. The V and J ends lost 5 bases and 2 bases respectively, with 4 bases between them. The CDR3 contains 12 residues. In germline, CDR1 is SQVTM, CDR2 ANQGSEA. Based on the CDR3 plus reference TRBV29-1 and TRBJ2-6, the full variable domain is SAVISQKPSRDICQRGTSLTIQCQVDSQVTMMFWYRQQPGQSLTLIATANQGSEATYESGFVIDKFPISRPNLTFSTLTVSNMSPEDSSIYLCSVSTGANVLTFGAGSRLTVL.

This clonotype was recorded at least ten times. The chain couples TRBV9 to TRBJ1-6; D not certain. This CDR3 contains 14 residues. Germline CDR1 is SGDLS and CDR2 is YYNGEE. The V gene lost 3 bases and the J gene lost 7 bases, with 11 bases spanning the gap. CDR3 sequence reads: CASSEQTGNSPLHF. CDR3 nucleotide sequence: TGTGCCAGCAGCGAGCAGACTGGAAATTCACCCCTCCACTTT.

This clonotype was picked up many times. The chain couples TRBV29-1 to TRBJ2-3, with D possibly matching TRBD1 (8 bases). The CDR3 spans 14 residues. The V end lost 5 bases, the J end lost 4 bases, and 16 bases lay between the germline ends. The germline V gene has CDR1 SQVTM and CDR2 ANQGSEA. This CDR3 is CSVQQGEGADTQYF. For the CDR3, the DNA is TGCAGCGTTCAACAGGGGGAGGGGGCAGATACGCAGTATTTT.

The CDR3 region has the DNA TGCGCCAGCAGCTTGGCTGATCTCGGCCCGATTGAAAAACTGTTTTTT. It codes for CASSLADLGPIEKLFF. This sequence joins TRBV5-1 and TRBJ1-4; D unresolved. The CDR3 sequence is 16 residues long. V lost 0 bases, J lost 7 bases, and 16 bases lay in between. The germline CDR1 and CDR2 sequences are SGHRS and YFSETQ.

The chain links TRBV7-3 to TRBJ2-1; D may correspond to TRBD1 or TRBD2 (6 bases each). This CDR3 has 17 residues. CDR1 is SGHTA, CDR2 FQGTGA, per germline. Between the trimmed V and J ends, which lost 0 bases and 8 bases, there was a span of 20 bases. The CDR3 is CASSLTPGAWAGDEQFF. Written as DNA, the CDR3 is TGTGCCAGCAGCTTAACGCCGGGGGCCTGGGCTGGAGATGAGCAGTTCTTC.

The chain joins TRBV7-2 to TRBJ2-1, with 9 bases aligning to TRBD2. With 7 bases clipped from V and 8 bases from J, the junction kept 9 bases outside the gene matches. Germline CDR1 and CDR2: SGHTA and FQGNSA. There are 14 residues in the CDR3. CDR3: CASNLGTSLHEQFF. CDR3 coding DNA: TGTGCCAGCAACCTCGGGACTAGCTTACATGAGCAGTTCTTC.

This clonotype came up many times. V and J are TRBV20-1 and TRBJ1-6; 7 bases line up with TRBD1. Germline CDR1 and CDR2: DFQATT and SNEGSKA (reference sequence). The CDR3 covers 16 residues. Trimming removed 6 bases from V and 7 bases from J; junction bases left unmatched: 15. The CDR3 here is CSAHPPGGASNSPLHF. CDR3 nucleotide sequence: TGCAGTGCCCACCCTCCAGGGGGTGCCTCGAATTCACCCCTCCACTTT.

The chain recombines TRBV6-2 or TRBV6-3 with TRBJ2-3; TRBD1 is a possible D gene (5 bases). This CDR3 comprises 16 residues. Per the germline V gene, CDR1 is MNHEY and CDR2 is SVGEGT. V lost 5 bases, J lost 0 bases, and 15 bases lay in between. CDR3 sequence reads: CASSRLTAFSTDTQYF. Here the CDR3 DNA reads TGTGCCAGCAGTAGACTGACAGCTTTTAGCACAGATACGCAGTATTTT.

This clonotype was observed many times. This chain connects TRBV29-1 to TRBJ2-5; D gene ambiguous. Germline V gives CDR1 SQVTM, CDR2 ANQGSEA. CDR3 length: 11 amino acids. The germline V and J ends were trimmed by 7 bases and 0 bases, with 6 bases remaining between them. The CDR3, as DNA: TGCAGCGGTCAGTACCAAGAGACCCAGTACTTC. It specifies CSGQYQETQYF.

This clonotype showed up many times. The chain links TRBV2 to TRBJ1-5, with a weak D call TRBD1 (6 bases). V lost 3 bases to trimming and J lost 7 bases, with 16 bases between them. Per the germline V gene, CDR1 is SNHLY and CDR2 is FYNNEI. The CDR3 is 15 residues long. In DNA form, the CDR3 reads TGTGCCAGCAGTGATGGGACAAGGTTACTCCAGCCCCAGCATTTT. As protein: CASSDGTRLLQPQHF.

The chain links TRBV6-6 to TRBJ1-1; no clear D. The V end lost 7 bases, the J end lost 2 bases, and 14 bases lay between the germline ends. Germline values: CDR1 MNHNY, CDR2 SVGAGI (reference sequence). This CDR3 is 14 amino acids long. CDR3: CASIAVDRNTEAFF. The CDR3, as DNA: TGTGCCAGCATCGCAGTAGACCGTAACACTGAAGCTTTCTTT.

At least ten counts were recorded for this clonotype. As DNA, the CDR3 is TGTGCCAGCAGTTTAAGACAGGGGACTTACTATAATTCACCCCTCCACTTT. Translating gives CASSLRQGTYYNSPLHF. The chain employs TRBV28 and TRBJ1-6; 8 nucleotides agree with TRBD1. CDR3 length: 17 residues. With V trimmed by 2 bases and J by 3 bases, 6 bases remained unmatched. The germline CDR1 and CDR2 sequences are MDHEN and SYDVKM.

This clonotype has at least ten counts. The rearrangement links TRBV29-1 to TRBJ2-6; no definite D call. Between the trimmed V and J ends, which lost 1 base and 0 bases, there was a span of 16 bases. The CDR3 extends over 18 amino acids. The germline V gene encodes CDR1 SQVTM and CDR2 ANQGSEA. The CDR3 here is CSVEVGPTFSSGANVLTF. CDR3 coding DNA: TGCAGCGTTGAAGTTGGACCTACCTTTTCCTCTGGGGCCAACGTCCTGACTTTC. Combining the CDR3 with reference TRBV29-1 and TRBJ2-6 gives the whole variable domain SAVISQKPSRDICQRGTSLTIQCQVDSQVTMMFWYRQQPGQSLTLIATANQGSEATYESGFVIDKFPISRPNLTFSTLTVSNMSPEDSSIYLCSVEVGPTFSSGANVLTFGAGSRLTVL.

V usage is TRBV10-3 and J usage is TRBJ1-5; 9 nucleotides agree with TRBD1. The CDR3 extends over 15 amino acids. Trimming removed 4 bases from V and 6 bases from J; junction bases left unmatched: 7. CDR1 and CDR2 from the germline V gene are ENHRY and SYGVKD. CDR3 DNA: TGTGCCATCAGTGCCGAACAGGGGGCCGGTCAGCCCCAGCATTTT. Protein: CAISAEQGAGQPQHF.

This clonotype occurred a few times. CDR3 coding DNA: TGCGCCAGCAGCTCCGGACTAGCGGGCCACAATGAGCAGTTCTTC. It codes for CASSSGLAGHNEQFF. The genes are TRBV5-1 and TRBJ2-1; 11 bases line up with TRBD2. Per the germline V gene, CDR1 is SGHRS and CDR2 is YFSETQ. The CDR3 totals 15 residues. With 3 bases clipped from V and 5 bases from J, the junction kept 4 bases outside the gene matches. Using reference TRBV5-1 and TRBJ2-1 for the parts outside the CDR3, the full variable domain is KAGVTQTPRYLIKTRGQQVTLSCSPISGHRSVSWYQQTPGQGLQFLFEYFSETQRNKGNFPGRFSGRQFSNSRSEMNVSTLELGDSALYLCASSSGLAGHNEQFFGPGTRLTVL.